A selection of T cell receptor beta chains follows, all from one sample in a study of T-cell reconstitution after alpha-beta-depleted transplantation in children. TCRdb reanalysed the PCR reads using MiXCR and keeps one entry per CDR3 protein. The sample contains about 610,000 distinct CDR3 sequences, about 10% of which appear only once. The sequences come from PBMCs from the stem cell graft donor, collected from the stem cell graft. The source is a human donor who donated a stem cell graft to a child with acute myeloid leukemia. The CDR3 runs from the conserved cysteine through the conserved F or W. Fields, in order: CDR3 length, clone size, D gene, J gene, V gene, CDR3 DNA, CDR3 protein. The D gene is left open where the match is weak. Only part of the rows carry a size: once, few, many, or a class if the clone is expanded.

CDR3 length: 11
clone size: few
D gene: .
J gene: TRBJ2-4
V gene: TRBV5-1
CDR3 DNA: TGCGCCAGCAGCTTGGGAGAGACAACGTACTTC
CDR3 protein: CASSLGETTYF

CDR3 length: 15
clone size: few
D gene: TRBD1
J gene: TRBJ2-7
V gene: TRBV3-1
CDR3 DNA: TGTGCCAGCAGCCAATTAACAGGGGGACCCTACGAGCAGTACTTC
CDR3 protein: CASSQLTGGPYEQYF

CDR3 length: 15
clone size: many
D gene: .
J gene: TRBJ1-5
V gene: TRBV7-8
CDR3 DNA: TGTGCCAGCAGCTTAGTGGATTCGGGTAATCAGCCCCAGCATTTT
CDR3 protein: CASSLVDSGNQPQHF

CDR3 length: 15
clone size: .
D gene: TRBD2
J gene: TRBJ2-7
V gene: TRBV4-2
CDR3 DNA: TGTGCCAGCAGCCAAGATTGGAACGGCGGGAGCGAGCAGTACTTC
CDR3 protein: CASSQDWNGGSEQYF

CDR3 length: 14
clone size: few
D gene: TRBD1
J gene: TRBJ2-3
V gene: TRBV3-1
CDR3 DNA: TGTGCCAGCAGTCGACAGGGGGTGCCAGATACGCAGTATTTT
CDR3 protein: CASSRQGVPDTQYF

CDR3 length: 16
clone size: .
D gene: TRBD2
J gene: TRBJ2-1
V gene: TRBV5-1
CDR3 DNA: TGCGCCAGCAGCTTGGACGGACTAGCCTCGTGGAATGAGCAGTTCTTC
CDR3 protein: CASSLDGLASWNEQFF

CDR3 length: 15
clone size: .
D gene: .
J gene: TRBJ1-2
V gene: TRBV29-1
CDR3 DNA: TGCAGCGTTGAAATCGGCAGACCTACTAACTATGGCTACACCTTC
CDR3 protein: CSVEIGRPTNYGYTF

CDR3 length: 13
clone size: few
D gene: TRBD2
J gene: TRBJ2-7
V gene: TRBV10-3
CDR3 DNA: TGTGCCATCGGACTAGCGGGAGAGAACGAGCAGTACTTC
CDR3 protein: CAIGLAGENEQYF

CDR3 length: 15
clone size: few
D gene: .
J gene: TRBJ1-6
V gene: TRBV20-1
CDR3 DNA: TGCAGTGCTAGACCCCCCCCTCTGGGTCATTCACCCCTCCACTTT
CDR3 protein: CSARPPPLGHSPLHF

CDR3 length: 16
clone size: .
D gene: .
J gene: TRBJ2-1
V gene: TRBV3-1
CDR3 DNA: TGTGCCAGCAGCCAAGTGGCTGGCGCCACCTACAATGAGCAGTTCTTC
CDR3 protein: CASSQVAGATYNEQFF

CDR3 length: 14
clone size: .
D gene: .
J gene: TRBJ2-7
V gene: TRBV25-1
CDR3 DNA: TGTGCCAGCAGTGGTGGTTCTGACGGGTCCGAGCAGTACTTC
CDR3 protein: CASSGGSDGSEQYF

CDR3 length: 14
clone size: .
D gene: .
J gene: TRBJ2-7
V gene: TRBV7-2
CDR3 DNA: TGTGCCAGCAGCTACGGACAGATCGGCTACGAGCAGTACTTC
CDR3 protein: CASSYGQIGYEQYF

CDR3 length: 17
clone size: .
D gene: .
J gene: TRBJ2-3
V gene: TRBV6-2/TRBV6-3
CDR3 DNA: TGTGCCAGCAGTTACTCTCTCAGCACTCTAGAGGCAGATACGCAGTATTTT
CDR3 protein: CASSYSLSTLEADTQYF

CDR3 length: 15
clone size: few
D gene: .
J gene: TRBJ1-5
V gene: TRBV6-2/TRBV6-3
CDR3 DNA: TGTGCCAGCAGTTACCGTCCAGATAGCAATCAGCCCCAGCATTTT
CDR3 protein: CASSYRPDSNQPQHF

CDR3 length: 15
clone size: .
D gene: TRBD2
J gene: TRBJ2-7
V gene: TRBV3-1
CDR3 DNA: TGTGCCAGCAGCCAGCCCGGACTAGCCTCGGACGAGCAGTACTTC
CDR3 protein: CASSQPGLASDEQYF

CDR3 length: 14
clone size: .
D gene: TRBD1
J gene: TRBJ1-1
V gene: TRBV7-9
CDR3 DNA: TGTGCCAGCAGCCCAGACCTGGGGACAGCTGAAGCTTTCTTT
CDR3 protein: CASSPDLGTAEAFF

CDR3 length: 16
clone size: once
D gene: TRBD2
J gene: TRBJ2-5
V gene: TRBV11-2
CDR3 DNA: TGTGCCAGCAGCTCGCTCCTAACTAGCGGGACCGTGACCCAGTACTTC
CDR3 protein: CASSSLLTSGTVTQYF

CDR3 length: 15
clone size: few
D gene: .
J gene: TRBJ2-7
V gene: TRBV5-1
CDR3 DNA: TGCGCCAGCCGAGACCAAGGGACATTCTCCTACGAGCAGTACTTC
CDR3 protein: CASRDQGTFSYEQYF

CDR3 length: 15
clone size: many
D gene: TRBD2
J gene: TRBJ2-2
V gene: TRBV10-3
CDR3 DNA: TGTGCCACTCGGGGGGGGACTTCTAACACCGGGGAGCTGTTTTTT
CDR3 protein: CATRGGTSNTGELFF

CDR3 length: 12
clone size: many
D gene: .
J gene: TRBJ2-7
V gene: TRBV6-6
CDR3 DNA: TGTGCCAGCGGCAATAACGTATACGAGCAGTACTTC
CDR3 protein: CASGNNVYEQYF

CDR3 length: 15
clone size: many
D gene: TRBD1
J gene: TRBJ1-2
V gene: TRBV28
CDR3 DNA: TGTGCCAGCAGCGGCTACGACAGGGCATTCTATGGCTACACCTTC
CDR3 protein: CASSGYDRAFYGYTF

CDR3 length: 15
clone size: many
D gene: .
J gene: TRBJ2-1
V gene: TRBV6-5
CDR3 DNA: TGTGCCAGCAGTTACACGGGAGTACAGTACAATGAGCAGTTCTTC
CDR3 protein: CASSYTGVQYNEQFF

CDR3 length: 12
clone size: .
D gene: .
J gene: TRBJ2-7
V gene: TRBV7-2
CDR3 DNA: TGTGCCAGCAGCTTTGGGGCCACCGAGCAGTACTTC
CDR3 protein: CASSFGATEQYF

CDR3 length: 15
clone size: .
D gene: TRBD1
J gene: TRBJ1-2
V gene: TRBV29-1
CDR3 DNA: TGCAGCGTTGAAGATACAGGGGGCGGGCACTATGGCTACACCTTC
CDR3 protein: CSVEDTGGGHYGYTF

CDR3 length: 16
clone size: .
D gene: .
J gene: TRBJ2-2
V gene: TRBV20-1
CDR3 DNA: TGCAGTGCTAGAGCTTCGGGCGGGAAAATTGCCGGGGAGCTGTTTTTT
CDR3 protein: CSARASGGKIAGELFF

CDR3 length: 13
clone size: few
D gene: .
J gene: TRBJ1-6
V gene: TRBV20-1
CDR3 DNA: TGCAGTGCTCCAAGGGGGTGGACTTCACCCCTCCACTTT
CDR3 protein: CSAPRGWTSPLHF

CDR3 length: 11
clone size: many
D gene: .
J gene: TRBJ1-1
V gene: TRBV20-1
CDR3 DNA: TGCAGTGCCCCAGAGGTAGGAGAAGCTTTCTTT
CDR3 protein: CSAPEVGEAFF

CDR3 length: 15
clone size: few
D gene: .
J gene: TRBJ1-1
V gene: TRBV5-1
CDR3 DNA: TGCGCCAGCAGCTTGGAGTTAGGGTGGTCGACTGAAGCTTTCTTT
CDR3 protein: CASSLELGWSTEAFF

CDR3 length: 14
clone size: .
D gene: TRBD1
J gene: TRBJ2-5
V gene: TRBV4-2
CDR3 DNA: TGTGCCAGCAGCCAACAGACAGGGCGGGAGACCCAGTACTTC
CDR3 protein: CASSQQTGRETQYF

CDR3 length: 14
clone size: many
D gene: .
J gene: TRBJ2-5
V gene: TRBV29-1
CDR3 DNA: TGCAGCGTTGAAAGCAGGCGCGGGTTGGAGACCCAGTACTTC
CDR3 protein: CSVESRRGLETQYF

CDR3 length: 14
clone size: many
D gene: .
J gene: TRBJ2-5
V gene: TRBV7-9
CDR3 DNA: TGTGCCAGCAGCTTAACTAGGGTTGTGGAGACCCAGTACTTC
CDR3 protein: CASSLTRVVETQYF

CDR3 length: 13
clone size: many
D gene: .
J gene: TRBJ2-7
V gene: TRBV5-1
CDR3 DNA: TGCGCCACTCGAAGACAGGAGGGGTTCGAGCAGTACTTC
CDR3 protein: CATRRQEGFEQYF

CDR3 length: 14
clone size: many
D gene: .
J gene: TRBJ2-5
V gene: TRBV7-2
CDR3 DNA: TGTGCCAGCAGCTTTACAGGGTCGGGAGAGACCCAGTACTTC
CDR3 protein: CASSFTGSGETQYF

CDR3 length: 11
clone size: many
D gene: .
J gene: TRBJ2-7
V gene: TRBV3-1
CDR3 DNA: TGTGCCAGCAGCCAAGGGAACGAGCAGTACTTC
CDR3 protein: CASSQGNEQYF

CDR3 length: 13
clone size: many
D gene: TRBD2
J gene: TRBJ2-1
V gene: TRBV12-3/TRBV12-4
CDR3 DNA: TGTGCCAGCAGTCCTAGCGGGAGGCGGGAGCAGTTCTTC
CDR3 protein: CASSPSGRREQFF

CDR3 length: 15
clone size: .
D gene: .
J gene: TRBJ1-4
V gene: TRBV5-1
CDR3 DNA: TGCGCCAGCAGCTTGTGGGGGAAGGAATCTGAAAAACTGTTTTTT
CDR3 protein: CASSLWGKESEKLFF

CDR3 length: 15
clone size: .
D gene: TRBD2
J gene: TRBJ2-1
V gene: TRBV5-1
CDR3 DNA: TGCGCCAGCAGCTTCTGGACTAGCGGGACCAATGAGCAGTTCTTC
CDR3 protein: CASSFWTSGTNEQFF

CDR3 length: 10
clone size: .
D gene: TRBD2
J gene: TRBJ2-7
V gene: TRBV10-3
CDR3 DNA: TGTGCCATCAGACGGACTAGTGGGGACTTC
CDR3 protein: CAIRRTSGDF

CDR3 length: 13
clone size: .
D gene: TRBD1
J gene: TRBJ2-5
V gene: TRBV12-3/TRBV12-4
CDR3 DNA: TGTGCCAGCGCTTTAAGGGGGCCGGGGACCCAGTACTTC
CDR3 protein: CASALRGPGTQYF

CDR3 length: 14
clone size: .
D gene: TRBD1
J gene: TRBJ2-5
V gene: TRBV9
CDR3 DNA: TGTGCCAGCAGCGTGACAGGGGTGGGGGAGACCCAGTACTTC
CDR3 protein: CASSVTGVGETQYF

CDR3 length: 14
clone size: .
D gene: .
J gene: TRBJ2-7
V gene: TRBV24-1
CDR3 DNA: TGTGCCACCAGTGAATCGGCAGGGCGCTACGAGCAGTACTTC
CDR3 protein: CATSESAGRYEQYF

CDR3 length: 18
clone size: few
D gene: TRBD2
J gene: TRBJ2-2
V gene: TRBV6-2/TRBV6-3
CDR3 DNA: TGTGCCAGCAGTTACGAGGCGGGAGGGCCTCGGAACACCGGGGAGCTGTTTTTT
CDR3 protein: CASSYEAGGPRNTGELFF

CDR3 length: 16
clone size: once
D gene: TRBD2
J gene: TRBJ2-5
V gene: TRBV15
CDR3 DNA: TGTGCCACCAGCAGCCGGGGGGGACTAGCGGGGGAGACCCAGTACTTC
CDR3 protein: CATSSRGGLAGETQYF

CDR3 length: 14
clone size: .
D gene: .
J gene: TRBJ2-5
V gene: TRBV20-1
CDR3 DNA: TGCAGTGCTAGAGGGGGTAAAGAGGGGGAGACCCAGTACTTC
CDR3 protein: CSARGGKEGETQYF

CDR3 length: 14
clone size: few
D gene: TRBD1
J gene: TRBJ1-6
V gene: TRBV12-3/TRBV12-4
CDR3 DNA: TGTGCCAGCAGTTCAGGGGGCGGGAATTCACCCCTCCACTTT
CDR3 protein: CASSSGGGNSPLHF

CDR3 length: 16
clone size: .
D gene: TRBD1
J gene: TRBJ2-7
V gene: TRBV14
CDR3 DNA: TGTGCCAGCAGCCAAAGGGCCGGGACAGGGGGTTACGAGCAGTACTTC
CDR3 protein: CASSQRAGTGGYEQYF

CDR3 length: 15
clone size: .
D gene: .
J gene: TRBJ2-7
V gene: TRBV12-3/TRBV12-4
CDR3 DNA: TGTGCCAGCAGTCCCCGGGGAGCCTTCTCCTACGAGCAGTACTTC
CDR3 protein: CASSPRGAFSYEQYF

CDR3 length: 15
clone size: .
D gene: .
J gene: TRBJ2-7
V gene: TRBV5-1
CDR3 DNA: TGCGCCAGCAGCTATGCTTCTGAGCGGTCCTACGAGCAGTACTTC
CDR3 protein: CASSYASERSYEQYF

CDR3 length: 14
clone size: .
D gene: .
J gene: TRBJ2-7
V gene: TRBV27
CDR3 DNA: TGTGCCAGCAGTTTATCGCCCGCATACTACGAGCAGTACTTC
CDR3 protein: CASSLSPAYYEQYF

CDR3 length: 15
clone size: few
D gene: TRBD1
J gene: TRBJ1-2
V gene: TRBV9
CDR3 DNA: TGTGCCAGCAGCACTAGGACGACAGGGCGCTATGGCTACACCTTC
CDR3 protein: CASSTRTTGRYGYTF

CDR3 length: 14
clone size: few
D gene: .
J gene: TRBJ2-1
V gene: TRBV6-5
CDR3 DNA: TGTGCCAGCAGCCGACCCGGGGGCACTACAGAGGAGTTCTTC
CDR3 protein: CASSRPGGTTEEFF

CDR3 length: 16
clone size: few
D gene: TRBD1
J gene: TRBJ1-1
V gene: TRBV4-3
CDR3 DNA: TGCGCCAGCAGCCAAGCGCGGGCAACAGGGGCCGCTGAAGCTTTCTTT
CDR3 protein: CASSQARATGAAEAFF

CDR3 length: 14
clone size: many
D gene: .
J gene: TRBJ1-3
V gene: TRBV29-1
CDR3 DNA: TGCAGCGTTGAAGAGGGATTCTCTGGAAACACCATATATTTT
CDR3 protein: CSVEEGFSGNTIYF

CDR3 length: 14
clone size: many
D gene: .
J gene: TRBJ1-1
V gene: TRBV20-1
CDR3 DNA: TGCAGTGCTGCTCGGCAGGTAGCGGGCACTGAAGCTTTCTTT
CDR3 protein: CSAARQVAGTEAFF

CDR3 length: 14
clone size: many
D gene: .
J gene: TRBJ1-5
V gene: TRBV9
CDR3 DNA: TGTGCCAGCAGCGCGACGTATAGCAATCAGCCCCAGCATTTT
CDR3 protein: CASSATYSNQPQHF